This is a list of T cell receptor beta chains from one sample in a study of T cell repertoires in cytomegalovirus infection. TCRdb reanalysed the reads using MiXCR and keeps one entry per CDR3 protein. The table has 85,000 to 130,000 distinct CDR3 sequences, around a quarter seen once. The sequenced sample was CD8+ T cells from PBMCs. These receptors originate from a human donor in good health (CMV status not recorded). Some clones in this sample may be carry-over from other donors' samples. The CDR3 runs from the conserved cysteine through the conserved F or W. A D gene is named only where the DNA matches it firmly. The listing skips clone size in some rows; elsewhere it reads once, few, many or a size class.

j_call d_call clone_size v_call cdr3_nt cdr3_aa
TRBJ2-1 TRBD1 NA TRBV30 TGTGCCTGGAGTCCGACAGGGGGCATCTCGGGTGAGCAGTTCTTC CAWSPTGGISGEQFF
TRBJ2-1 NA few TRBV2 TGTGCCAGCAGTGGTACGGATCGGTCCTACAATGAGCAGTTCTTC CASSGTDRSYNEQFF
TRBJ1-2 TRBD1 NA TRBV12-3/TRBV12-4 TGTGCCAGCAGTCCTCCCTCAACCAGCTATTACAGGGGGTCGGAAGACTATGGCTACACCTTC CASSPPSTSYYRGSEDYGYTF
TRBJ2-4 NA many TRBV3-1 TGTGCCAGCAGCCCCCTGACAGTGACCAAAAACATTCAGTACTTC CASSPLTVTKNIQYF
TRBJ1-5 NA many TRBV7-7 TGTGCTAGCAGCCTCGGGGCCGACAGCAATCAGCCCCAGCATTTT CASSLGADSNQPQHF
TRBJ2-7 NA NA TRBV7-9 TGTGCCAGCAGTCGGACGGGTACTTACGAGCAGTACTTC CASSRTGTYEQYF
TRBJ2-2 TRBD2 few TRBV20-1 TGCAGTGCTAGAGGCCCGACTAGCGGGAACACCGGGGAGCTGTTTTTT CSARGPTSGNTGELFF
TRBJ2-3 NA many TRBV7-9 TGTGCCAGCAGAAGCGGGAGCACAGATACGCAGTATTTT CASRSGSTDTQYF
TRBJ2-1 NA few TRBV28 TGTGCCAGCAGTTTATCCCCCGACAGGACTAGCTCCTACAATGAGCAGTTCTTC CASSLSPDRTSSYNEQFF
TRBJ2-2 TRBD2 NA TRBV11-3 TGTGCCAGCAGCTTTAAAGCGGGAAACACCGGGGAGCTGTTTTTT CASSFKAGNTGELFF
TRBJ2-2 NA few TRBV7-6 TGTGCCAGCAGCCGTGACACCGGGGAGCTGTTTTTT CASSRDTGELFF
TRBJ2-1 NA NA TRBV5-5 TGTGCCAGCAGCTTGGGTGTGAAAGAGTTCTTC CASSLGVKEFF
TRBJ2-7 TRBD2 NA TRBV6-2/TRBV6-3 TGTGCCAGCAGTTCGCTAGCGGGGGGGTCCTCCTACGAGCAGTACTTC CASSSLAGGSSYEQYF
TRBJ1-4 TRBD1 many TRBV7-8 TGTGCCAGCAGCCCACGACAGGGGGCGTTAAGAACTAATGAAAAACTGTTTTTT CASSPRQGALRTNEKLFF
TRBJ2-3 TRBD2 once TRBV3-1 TGTGCCAGCAGCCAAGAAGTGGGAAGCGGGGGGGCCAGGGCTCAAGATACGCAGTATTTT CASSQEVGSGGARAQDTQYF
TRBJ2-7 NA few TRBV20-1 TGCAGTGCTAGTTCCTTGCGGAGGGCCTACGAGCAGTACTTC CSASSLRRAYEQYF
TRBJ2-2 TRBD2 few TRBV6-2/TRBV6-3 TGTGCCAGCAGGACTAGCGGACCGAACACCGGGGAGCTGTTTTTT CASRTSGPNTGELFF
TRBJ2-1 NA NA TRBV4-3 TGCGCCAGCAGCCAAGATCTGGCGACCAATGAGCAGTTCTTC CASSQDLATNEQFF
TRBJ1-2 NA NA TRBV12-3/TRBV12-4 TGTGCCAGCAGTCCTACGGGTATGGGGGTAGGCTATGGCTACACCTTC CASSPTGMGVGYGYTF
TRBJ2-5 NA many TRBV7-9 TGTGCCAGCAGCCCTACAGGAGAAGAGACCCAGTACTTC CASSPTGEETQYF
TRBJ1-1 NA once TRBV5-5 TGTGCCAGCAGCTTGCTGAAATTGAACACTGAAGCTTTCTTT CASSLLKLNTEAFF
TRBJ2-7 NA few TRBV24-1 TGTGCCACCAGTGTCCCAGGGCTCTACGAGCAGTACTTC CATSVPGLYEQYF
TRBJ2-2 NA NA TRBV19 TGTGCCAGTAGTAGGGGGCGGTGGGAACTGTTTTTT CASSRGRWELFF
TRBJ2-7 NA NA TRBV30 TGTGCCTGCCTCGGAGGGGGCTCCTACGAGCAGTACTTC CACLGGGSYEQYF
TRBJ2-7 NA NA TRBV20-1 TGCAGTGCTAGAGATCCAGGGGCCCTGGAGCAGTACTTC CSARDPGALEQYF
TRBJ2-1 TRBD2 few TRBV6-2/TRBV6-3 TGTGCCAGCAGTTACTCGAGGCTAGCGGGAGTTAGATTCGATGAGCAGTTCTTC CASSYSRLAGVRFDEQFF
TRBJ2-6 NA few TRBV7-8 TGTGCCAGCTCTTCCAACGTCCTGACTTTC CASSSNVLTF
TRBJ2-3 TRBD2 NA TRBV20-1 TGCAGTGCGCTTCCGGGACTAGCTGCAGATACGCAGTTTTTT CSALPGLAADTQFF
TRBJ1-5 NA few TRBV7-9 TGTGCCAGCAGCCATAGCACAGAAGAAGTAAGTTCCGGTCAGCCCCAGCATTTT CASSHSTEEVSSGQPQHF
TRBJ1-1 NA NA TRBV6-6 TGTGCCAGCAGTTATAGTGAGGGGGACACTGAAGCTTTCTTT CASSYSEGDTEAFF
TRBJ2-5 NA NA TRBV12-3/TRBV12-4 TGTGCCAGCAGTTTAGTGGGGAATCAAGAGACCCAGTACTTC CASSLVGNQETQYF
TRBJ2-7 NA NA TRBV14 TGTGCCAGCAGCCAAGGATCCGGATACGAGCAGTACTTC CASSQGSGYEQYF
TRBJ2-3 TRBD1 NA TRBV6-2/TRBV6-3 TGTGCCAGCAGTTTCCTCCCGGGGCAGGGGGACACAGATACGCAGTATTTT CASSFLPGQGDTDTQYF
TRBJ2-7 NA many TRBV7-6 TGTGCCAGCAGCTTAGGTGCAGGGTTAAAGACCTACGAGCAGTACTTC CASSLGAGLKTYEQYF
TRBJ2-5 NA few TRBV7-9 TGTGCCAGCAGCTTAGACTACGGTTGGGAGACCCAGTACTTC CASSLDYGWETQYF
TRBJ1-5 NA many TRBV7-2 TGTGCCAGCAGCTGGGTAAACAATCAGCCCCAGCATTTT CASSWVNNQPQHF
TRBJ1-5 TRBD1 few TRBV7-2 TGTGCCAGCAGCTACCTGGACAGGGGAGTTGATCAGCCCCAGCATTTT CASSYLDRGVDQPQHF
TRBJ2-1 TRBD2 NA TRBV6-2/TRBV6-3 TGTGCCAGCAGTACCAACTTAGCGGGTACGATCAATGAGCAGTTCTTC CASSTNLAGTINEQFF
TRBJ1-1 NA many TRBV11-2 TGTGCCAGCAGCTTAGGAGGCAGGGTGGACACTGAAGCTTTCTTT CASSLGGRVDTEAFF
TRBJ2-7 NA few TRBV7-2 TGTGCCAGCAGCCTCACAAGTCGGGACGGATACTCCTACGAGCAGTACTTC CASSLTSRDGYSYEQYF
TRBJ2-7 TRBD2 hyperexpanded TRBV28 TGTGCCAGCAGTTTATTGGGCGGGAGTTTATACGAGCAGTACTTC CASSLLGGSLYEQYF
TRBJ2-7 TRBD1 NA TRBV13 TGTGCCAGCAGACCGGGACAGGGGTTTCACGAGCAGTACTTC CASRPGQGFHEQYF
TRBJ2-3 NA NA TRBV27 TGTGCCAGCAGTACTCGCACAGATACGCAGTATTTT CASSTRTDTQYF
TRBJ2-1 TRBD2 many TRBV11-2 TGTGCCAGCAGCTTAGAGGGACTAAGGCGTGCGGGACTGCCCTCCTACAATGAGCAGTTCTTC CASSLEGLRRAGLPSYNEQFF
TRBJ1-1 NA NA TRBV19 TGTGCCAGTACCTCGGGGCGGGGTGAGACAGAAGCTTTCTTT CASTSGRGETEAFF
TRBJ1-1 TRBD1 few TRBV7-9 TGTGCCAGCAGCTTAGGACAGGGGGTTAGAACTGAAGCTTTCTTT CASSLGQGVRTEAFF
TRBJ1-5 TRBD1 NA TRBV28 TGTGCCAGCAGAGATCGTACAGGGGGCGTGGGGCAGCCCCAGCATTTT CASRDRTGGVGQPQHF
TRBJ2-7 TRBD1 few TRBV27 TGTGCCAGCAGTTCGTCCCGGGACAGTCACGAGCAGTACTTC CASSSSRDSHEQYF
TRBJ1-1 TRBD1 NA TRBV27 TGTGCCAGCAGTCTGACAGGGGTAAACACTGAAGCTTTCTTT CASSLTGVNTEAFF
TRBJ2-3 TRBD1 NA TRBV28 TGTGCCAGCACCAACACAGGGGGAACAGATAAGCAGTATTTT CASTNTGGTDKQYF
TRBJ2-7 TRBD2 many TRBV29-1 TGCAGCGTTGAAGATCCGGCTAGCGGGGGGCCAAGCTACGAGCAGTACTTC CSVEDPASGGPSYEQYF